This T cell receptor (beta chain) was captured in a study of blood T cells in healthy people across ages. Study findings and constraints: Naive CD4+ cell counts and diversity both ran higher in long-lived than in aged donors.

With respect to this clonotype: Antigen specificity is unknown.

Peripheral blood, roughly 9.3 milliliters per donor, was collected. CDR1 SGHVS and CDR2 FNYEAQ come from the germline V gene. This CDR3 comprises 14 residues. V lost 3 bases to trimming and J lost 4 bases, with 12 bases between them. Combining a sample-barcoded 5' primer with a J-beta primer mix, a second PCR ran for roughly 7 to 12 cycles. TCRdb used MiXCR to reprocess the 5' RACE reads, holding one entry per CDR3 protein. This table has about 1.1 million distinct CDR3 sequences, 30% to 40% appearing once. The sample was blood. This clonotype originated in a man in his late teens or twenties in good health. This chain joins TRBV7-6 and TRBJ1-1, with a weak D call TRBD1 (5 bases). The CDR3 loop reads CASSFDSFGTEAFF. In nucleotides, the CDR3 is TGTGCCAGCAGCTTTGACAGCTTCGGCACTGAAGCTTTCTTT.